This entry features one TCR beta chain sequence. This CDR3 comprises 14 residues. Germline lookup yields CDR1 WSHSY and CDR2 SAAADI. V was pared by 10 bases and J by 4 bases, with 19 bases between. This entry belongs to a study of blood T cell repertoires in COVID-19. Study context: COVID-19 samples collected from the United States, Italy and Spain covered acute and convalescent phases. From T cells, B-cell-depleted T cells, or PBMCs came the material, which was cDNA or gDNA.

Repertoires were generated with immunoSEQ multiplex PCR, while TCRdb's copy carries only in-frame clones and drops some. The sample has about 220,000 clones, roughly 80% seen once. The TCR originated in a woman aged 70-85 years with acute or convalescent COVID-19. Sequenced input: peripheral blood. The rearrangement links TRBV10-2 to TRBJ2-5; D might be TRBD1 (7 bases). The CDR3 spells CATASGGSRETQYF. The CDR3 nucleotides are TGCGCCACCGCCTCAGGGGGGTCCCGAGAGACCCAGTACTTC.